Listed here is a single TCR beta chain. What it binds is unknown. Trimming removed 7 bases from V and 7 bases from J; junction bases left unmatched: 13. Germline CDR1 reads MDHEN; CDR2 reads SYDVKM. The CDR3 extends over 15 amino acids. The source of the sample is a study of vaccination and CD4 T cells after COVID-19. Study-level information: Two of the convalescents were Hispanic, and the group consisted of six males and four females. Overlapping spike peptides of SARS-CoV-2, HCoV-NL63, HCoV-OC43 and HCoV-229E stimulated the cells.

Treatment defined: approximately 9-day PBMC culture with coronavirus spike peptide pools or control peptides (ViraFEST assay). Positive PCR dates ranged from March to December 2020; these dates predated US Alpha, Beta and Delta variants. An Oncomine TCR Beta short-read assay was used to sequence the DNA from cultured CD4+ T cells. TCRdb analysed the PCR reads with MiXCR anew, one entry per CDR3 protein. Of 11,000 to 15,000 distinct CDR3 sequences listed, roughly 29% are singletons. The J gene is TRBJ1-5, the V gene TRBV28; 7 bases match TRBD1. Sequenced: cultured CD4+ T cells from blood. This receptor was identified in a human donor with COVID-19. The CDR3 DNA reads TGTGCCAGCAACTTGAGACAGGGTGGATACCAGCCCCAGCATTTT. The encoded protein is CASNLRQGGYQPQHF.